The present TCR beta chain was sequenced within a study of Graves' ophthalmopathy and Graves' hyperthyroidism. As for the study in general: The blood sample was drawn at first diagnosis and before any treatment.

V trimming: 2 bases; J trimming: 3 bases; junction bases outside the gene matches: 6. The CDR3 runs 16 residues. Germline loops: CDR1 MDHEN, CDR2 SYDVKM. Study-wide findings and caveats: Sensitivity of around 88% and specificity of less than 82% were achieved when a 13-signature model separated ophthalmopathy from stable hyperthyroidism. Most clonotypes expanded in thyroid above 0.001 frequency were present in blood too.

This clonotype was detected many times. The target antigen is unknown. For repertoire sequencing, the TCR beta CDR3 regions were amplified from RNA transcripts. An opening RT-PCR round employed HTBI primers and preceded a second-round multiplex PCR. TCRdb reanalysed the multiplex PCR reads using MiXCR and keeps one entry per CDR3 protein. The sample consists of roughly 480,000 distinct CDR3 sequences, 13% to 15% of them appearing once. The material sequenced was blood. The chain has TRBV28 and TRBJ1-5, with TRBD1 matching 8 bases. This TCR came from a woman in her twenties or thirties with Graves' ophthalmopathy. CDR3 region: CASSLPRDRNNQPQHF. For the CDR3, the DNA is TGTGCCAGCAGTTTACCCAGGGACAGGAACAATCAGCCCCAGCATTTT.